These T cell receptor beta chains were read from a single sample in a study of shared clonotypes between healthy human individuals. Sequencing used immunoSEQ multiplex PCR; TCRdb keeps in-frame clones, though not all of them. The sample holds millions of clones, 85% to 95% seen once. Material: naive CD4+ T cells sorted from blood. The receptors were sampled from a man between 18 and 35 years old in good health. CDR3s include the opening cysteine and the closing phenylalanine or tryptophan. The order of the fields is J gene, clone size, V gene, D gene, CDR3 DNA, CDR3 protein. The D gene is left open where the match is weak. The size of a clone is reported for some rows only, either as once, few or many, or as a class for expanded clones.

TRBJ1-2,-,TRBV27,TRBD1,TGTGCCAGCAGTTTATCCGGGACAGTCCTCTATGGCTACACCTTC,CASSLSGTVLYGYTF
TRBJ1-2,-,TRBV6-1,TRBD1,TGTGCCAGCAGTGGACAGGGTACCGGGTATGGCTACACCTTC,CASSGQGTGYGYTF
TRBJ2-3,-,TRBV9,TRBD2,TGTGCCAGCAGCGAGCCCCTTTTAGCGGGGGGCAAGGATACGCAGTATTTT,CASSEPLLAGGKDTQYF
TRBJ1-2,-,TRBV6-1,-,TGTGCCAGCAGGTGGGCTGATGGCTACACCTTC,CASRWADGYTF
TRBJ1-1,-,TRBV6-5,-,TGTGCCAGCAGTACCTCGGGCAAGAACACTGAAGCTTTCTTT,CASSTSGKNTEAFF
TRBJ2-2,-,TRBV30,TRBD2,TGTGCCCGGGAGGGGAACGCGAACACCGGGGAGCTGTTTTTT,CAREGNANTGELFF
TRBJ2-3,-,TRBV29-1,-,TGCAGCGTTGAATTGCCGGGCTTACCTGATACGCAGTATTTT,CSVELPGLPDTQYF
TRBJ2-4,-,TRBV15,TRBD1,TGTGCCACCAGCAGAGCCGACAGGGACCCCGGCATTCAGTACTTC,CATSRADRDPGIQYF
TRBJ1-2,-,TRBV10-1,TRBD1,TGCGCCAGCAGCTCGACAGGGAACTATGGCTACACCTTC,CASSSTGNYGYTF
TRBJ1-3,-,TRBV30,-,TGTGCCTGGGTCAGGGACGGAAACACCATATATTTT,CAWVRDGNTIYF
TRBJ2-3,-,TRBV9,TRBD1,TGTGCCAGCAGCGTTATCGGGGACAGGGGGAGCACAGATACGCAGTATTTT,CASSVIGDRGSTDTQYF
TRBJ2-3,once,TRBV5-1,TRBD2,TGCGCCAGCAGCTTACTAGCGGGGGGCCTACCTAGCACAGATACGCAGTATTTT,CASSLLAGGLPSTDTQYF
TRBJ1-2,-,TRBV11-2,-,TGTGCCAGCAGCCTCGACTTCAGGGGAAACTATGGCTACACCTTC,CASSLDFRGNYGYTF
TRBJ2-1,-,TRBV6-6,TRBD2,TGTGCCAGCAGTTCCGAACTAGCGGGAGGGGACAATGAGCAGTTCTTC,CASSSELAGGDNEQFF
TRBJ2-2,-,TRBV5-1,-,TGCGCCAGCACGGTGGGGGATACCGGGGAGCTGTTTTTT,CASTVGDTGELFF
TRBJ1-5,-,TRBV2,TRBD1,TGTGCCAGCAGTGCGGGACAGGGGGATCAGCCCCAGCATTTT,CASSAGQGDQPQHF
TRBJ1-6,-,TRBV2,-,TGTGCCAGCAGTGACATAGCAGCGGGCAATTCACCCCTCCACTTT,CASSDIAAGNSPLHF
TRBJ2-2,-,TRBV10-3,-,TGTGCCATCAGCAGAAACACCGGGGAGCTGTTTTTT,CAISRNTGELFF
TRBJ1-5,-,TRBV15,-,TGTGCCACCAGCTTTCTACAGGAGAATCAGCCCCAGCATTTT,CATSFLQENQPQHF
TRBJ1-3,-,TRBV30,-,TGTGCCTGGAGTTCTCGCAGGGGAGTCTCTGGAAACACCATATATTTT,CAWSSRRGVSGNTIYF
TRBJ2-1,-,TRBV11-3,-,TGTGCCAGCAGCACTAGGCAGGATGAGCAGTTCTTC,CASSTRQDEQFF
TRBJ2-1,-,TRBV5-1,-,TGCGCCAGCAGCTTGGTAGGAGCCCCCTACAATGAGCAGTTCTTC,CASSLVGAPYNEQFF
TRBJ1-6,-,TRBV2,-,TGTGCCAGCAGCCGAAAACGGGCCGCCAATTCGGCCCTCCACTTT,CASSRKRAANSALHF
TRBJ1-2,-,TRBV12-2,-,TGTGCAAGTCGCTTAGAAGGGCAGGGCCTAGGCTATGGCTACACCTTC,CASRLEGQGLGYGYTF
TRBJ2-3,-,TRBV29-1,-,TGCAGCGTTGCAGCGGGCACAGATACGCAGTATTTT,CSVAAGTDTQYF
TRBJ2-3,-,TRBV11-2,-,TGTGCCAGCAGTCCATCGCGAGGTTCTAGCACAGATACGCAGTATTTT,CASSPSRGSSTDTQYF
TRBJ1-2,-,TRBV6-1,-,TGTGCCAGCACTATGAACTTACAGGGTACCTATGGCTACACCTTC,CASTMNLQGTYGYTF
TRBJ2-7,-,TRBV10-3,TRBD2,TGTGCCGTTGCTGGACTAGGAATTCAAGAGCAGTACTTC,CAVAGLGIQEQYF
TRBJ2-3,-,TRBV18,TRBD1,TGTGCCAGCTCACTCAACAGGGGCTCCACAGATACGCAGTATTTT,CASSLNRGSTDTQYF
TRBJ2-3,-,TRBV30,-,TGTGCCGGGGTCGGGGGGCGGTCCGGCACAGATACGCAGTATTTT,CAGVGGRSGTDTQYF
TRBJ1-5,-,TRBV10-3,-,TGTGCCATCAGTGAGGGGGCAGGCTATAGCAATCAGCCCCAGCATTTT,CAISEGAGYSNQPQHF
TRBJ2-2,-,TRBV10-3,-,TGTGCCATCCGTCTGGGAGAAGCGAACACCGGGGAGCTGTTTTTT,CAIRLGEANTGELFF
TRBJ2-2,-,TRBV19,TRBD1,TGTGCCAGTAGTGCCTCCGGGACAGAGACCGGGGAGCTGTTTTTT,CASSASGTETGELFF
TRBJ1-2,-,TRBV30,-,TGTGCCTGGATATGGGGGGCGTCTAACTATGGCTACACCTTC,CAWIWGASNYGYTF
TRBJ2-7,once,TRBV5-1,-,TGCGCCAGCAGTCCGCAGGGCTCCTACGAGCAGTACTTC,CASSPQGSYEQYF
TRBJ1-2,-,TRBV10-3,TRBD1,TGTGCCATCAGTGCCGGGACAGGGAATGGCTACACCTTC,CAISAGTGNGYTF
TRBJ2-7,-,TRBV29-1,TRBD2,TGCAGCGTTGCGGGGACTAGCGGGGGAACCGAGCAGTACTTC,CSVAGTSGGTEQYF
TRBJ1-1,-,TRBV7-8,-,TGTGCCAGCAGCTTTCAGACGGGTGAAGCTTTCTTT,CASSFQTGEAFF
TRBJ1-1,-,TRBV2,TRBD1,TGTGCCAGCAGTGAAGGCGGGACAGGGTTTTCTGAAGCTTTCTTT,CASSEGGTGFSEAFF
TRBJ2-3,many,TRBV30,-,TGTGCCTGGAGTGGATCCTCAGATACGCAGTATTTT,CAWSGSSDTQYF
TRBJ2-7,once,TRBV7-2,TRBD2,TGTGCCAGCAGCCCGATTAGCGGGACCACTATCTCCTACGAGCAGTACTTC,CASSPISGTTISYEQYF
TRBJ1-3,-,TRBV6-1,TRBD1,TGTGCCAGCAGTGTAGACAGGGCTGGAAACACCATATATTTT,CASSVDRAGNTIYF
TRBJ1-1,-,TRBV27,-,TGTGCCAGCAGCTTTGCCGGGGGATTGAGTAGAACTGAAGCTTTCTTT,CASSFAGGLSRTEAFF
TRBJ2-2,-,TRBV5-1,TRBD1,TGCGCCAGCAGCCCTCGACAGGGAAACACCGGGGAGCTGTTTTTT,CASSPRQGNTGELFF
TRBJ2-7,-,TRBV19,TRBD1,TGTGCCAGTAGTACCATGGACAGGGCGGCCGAGCAGTACTTC,CASSTMDRAAEQYF